This record covers a single T cell receptor (beta chain). Its antigen is as yet unknown. The record originates from a study of graft-versus-host responses after intestinal transplantation. Study-level information: All recipients were transplanted with multivisceral, liver-intestinal, or isolated intestinal grafts. General study results and limits: Ileal or blood samples showed some GvH clones first, and such clones were also found in recipient marrow.

TCRdb keeps only in-frame clones here, not all; method: immunoSEQ multiplex PCR. Among approximately 99,000 clones listed, about nine tenths were seen once. Trimming removed 4 bases at V and 7 bases at J, with 13 bases between. The CDR3 is 14 amino acids. CDR1 is MDHEN and CDR2 is SYDVKM in the germline V gene. The TCR comes from a human donor who was the organ donor for an intestinal transplant. This chain joins TRBV28 and TRBJ1-4; tentative D call: TRBD1 (6 bases). The starting material was unstimulated CD8+ T cells sorted from spleen or lymph node cells, obtained before transplant. CDR3 region: CASSYQGSGEKLFF. CDR3 bases: TGTGCCAGCAGTTATCAGGGGAGTGGTGAAAAACTGTTTTTT.